A selection of T cell receptor beta chains follows, all from one sample in a study of blood T cell repertoires in COVID-19. Profiling relied on immunoSEQ multiplex PCR, and the TCRdb table lists in-frame clones only, not all of them. The top ten hold roughly 7.5% of the sample, which has roughly 170,000 clones, approximately 84% seen once. The sample consisted of peripheral blood. The receptors come from a man aged 35 to 55 who had recovered from COVID-19. Both conserved end residues are trimmed from each CDR3. Fields, in order: V gene, J gene, CDR3 protein.

V gene: TRBV27
J gene: TRBJ2-7
CDR3 protein: ASSLLGVKAYEQY

V gene: TRBV10-3
J gene: TRBJ2-1
CDR3 protein: AISDGGGNNEQF

V gene: TRBV19
J gene: TRBJ2-7
CDR3 protein: ASSIGGRASEQY

V gene: TRBV11-2
J gene: TRBJ2-5
CDR3 protein: ASSLGQAETQY

V gene: TRBV6-2/TRBV6-3
J gene: TRBJ2-3
CDR3 protein: ASSGPLGRGGTDTQY

V gene: TRBV4-3
J gene: TRBJ2-2
CDR3 protein: ASSQPPAGFSGELF

V gene: TRBV7-3
J gene: TRBJ2-1
CDR3 protein: ASSSGLGVEQF

V gene: TRBV27
J gene: TRBJ2-1
CDR3 protein: ASSQQGILNEQF

V gene: TRBV4-3
J gene: TRBJ2-1
CDR3 protein: ASSLTSGGANEQF

V gene: TRBV5-4
J gene: TRBJ2-3
CDR3 protein: ASSSPGLGTTDTQY

V gene: TRBV6-5
J gene: TRBJ1-3
CDR3 protein: ASSYGEASTIY

V gene: TRBV15
J gene: TRBJ1-5
CDR3 protein: ATSRSDRVDPQH

V gene: TRBV6-6
J gene: TRBJ1-6
CDR3 protein: ASSLTDTPNSPLH

V gene: TRBV24-1
J gene: TRBJ2-1
CDR3 protein: ATSDLGSRHNEQF

V gene: TRBV10-3
J gene: TRBJ2-4
CDR3 protein: AITDSGRDKNIQY

V gene: TRBV12-3/TRBV12-4
J gene: TRBJ1-1
CDR3 protein: ASSLSLRTEAF

V gene: TRBV7-8
J gene: TRBJ2-1
CDR3 protein: ASSALAGGPHEQF